This passage covers 32 T cell receptor beta chains from one sample sequenced in a study of T cells after yellow fever vaccination. From the 5' RACE reads, TCRdb called clonotypes with MiXCR, one entry per CDR3 protein. The sample has 300,000 to 350,000 distinct CDR3 sequences, approximately 4% seen once. This sample comprised PBMCs, obtained 15 days after the yellow fever booster vaccination. These TCRs come from a man younger than 35 who received the YFV17D yellow fever vaccine.

This clonotype was seen a few times. The chain combines TRBV5-1 with TRBJ2-2; 12 positions agree with TRBD2. V trimming: 7 bases; J trimming: 7 bases; junction bases outside the gene matches: 5. This CDR3 comprises 14 residues. Germline CDR1 reads SGHRS; CDR2 reads YFSETQ. CDR3 sequence: CASGGTSGYGELFF. The CDR3 DNA sequence: TGCGCCAGCGGCGGGACTAGCGGGTACGGGGAGCTGTTTTTT. Using reference TRBV5-1 and TRBJ2-2 for the parts outside the CDR3, the full variable domain is KAGVTQTPRYLIKTRGQQVTLSCSPISGHRSVSWYQQTPGQGLQFLFEYFSETQRNKGNFPGRFSGRQFSNSRSEMNVSTLELGDSALYLCASGGTSGYGELFFGEGSRLTVL.

This clonotype was observed many times. The chain carries TRBV20-1 and TRBJ2-3, with 8 bases aligning to TRBD1. Germline loops: CDR1 DFQATT, CDR2 SNEGSKA (reference sequence). This CDR3 has 15 residues. V dropped 4 bases and J dropped 6; count of bases not matched to a gene: 12. CDR3 coding DNA: TGCAGTGCTACACCTTTGACAGGGGTGCAGGATACGCAGTATTTT. Protein: CSATPLTGVQDTQYF.

The chain employs TRBV2 and TRBJ2-7; D gene unclear. The CDR3 sequence is 15 residues long. The germline gives CDR1 SNHLY, CDR2 FYNNEI. V lost 3 bases to trimming and J lost 6 bases, with 18 bases between them. CDR3 sequence (DNA): TGTGCCAGCAGTGAGAGGTCCTGGGATTCGAGCGAGCAGTACGTC. This gives the protein CASSERSWDSSEQYV.

This clonotype turned up a few times. CDR3 sequence: CASSRTPGTNTEAFF. CDR3 nucleotide sequence: TGTGCCAGCAGCCGTACCCCAGGGACTAACACTGAAGCTTTCTTT. The J gene is TRBJ1-1, the V gene TRBV4-2, with a possible D match to TRBD1 (5 bases). V was cut by 4 bases and J by 2 bases, with 14 bases left in between. This CDR3 contains 15 residues. Germline V gives CDR1 LGHNA, CDR2 YNFKEQ.

This clonotype was counted ten times or more. This rearrangement joins TRBV5-1 to TRBJ1-1; D remains ambiguous. Trimming cost V 6 bases and J 1 base, with 13 bases left between them. CDR3 length: 14 residues. In germline, CDR1 is SGHRS, CDR2 YFSETQ. The CDR3 region is CASTRAEPNTEAFF. CDR3 DNA: TGCGCCAGCACAAGGGCTGAGCCGAACACTGAAGCTTTCTTT.

This clonotype was recorded a few times. The rearrangement links TRBV12-3 or TRBV12-4 to TRBJ1-5; TRBD1 is a possible D gene (5 bases). With 0 bases removed from V and 6 bases from J, the gap between germline ends came to 15 bases. This CDR3 comprises 16 residues. This chain's CDR3 is CASSLAGTARGQPQHF. In DNA form, the CDR3 reads TGTGCCAGCAGTTTAGCCGGGACTGCAAGGGGTCAGCCCCAGCATTTT.

The chain uses TRBV9 and TRBJ2-3; D ambiguous. Trimming left V 0 bases short and J 6 bases short, with 5 bases between. CDR1 and CDR2 from the germline V gene are SGDLS and YYNGEE. CDR3 size: 12 residues. The CDR3 loop is CASSVGLDTQYF. CDR3 DNA sequence: TGTGCCAGCAGCGTAGGGCTCGATACGCAGTATTTT.

This clonotype was detected a few times. The J gene is TRBJ2-6, the V gene TRBV19; no definite D call. The CDR3 covers 14 residues. The V end was cut by 3 bases, the J end by 0 bases, with 3 bases between. Looked up from germline, CDR1 is LNHDA and CDR2 is SQIVND (reference sequence). CDR3 sequence: CASSIYSGANVLTF. The CDR3 DNA reads TGTGCCAGTAGTATTTACTCTGGGGCCAACGTCCTGACTTTC. Drawing the rest from reference TRBV19 and TRBJ2-6, the complete variable domain is DGGITQSPKYLFRKEGQNVTLSCEQNLNHDAMYWYRQDPGQGLRLIYYSQIVNDFQKGDIAEGYSVSREKKESFPLTVTSAQKNPTAFYLCASSIYSGANVLTFGAGSRLTVL.

This clonotype was seen repeatedly, ten times or more. For the CDR3, the DNA is TGCAGCGTAACGGGGACAGGGGTCGAGCAGTACTTC. It yields the protein CSVTGTGVEQYF. This chain links TRBV29-1 with TRBJ2-7, with 10 bases matching TRBD1. Germline V lookup: CDR1 SQVTM, CDR2 ANQGSEA. The V gene end was trimmed by 6 bases and the J gene end by 6 bases; junction bases not matched to a gene: 5. The CDR3 is 12 amino acids.

This clonotype was seen repeatedly, ten times or more. The V gene is TRBV5-1, the J gene TRBJ1-1; tentatively, D is TRBD1 (5 bases). With 3 bases removed from V and 5 bases from J, the gap between germline ends came to 14 bases. This CDR3 is 14 amino acids long. Germline V gene lookup returns CDR1 SGHRS and CDR2 YFSETQ. In DNA form, the CDR3 reads TGCGCCAGCAGCTGGAGGGGAGGGAAAACTGAAGCTTTCTTT. Protein sequence: CASSWRGGKTEAFF.

This clonotype was picked up many times. The chain combines TRBV9 with TRBJ2-3, with D possibly being TRBD2 (6 bases). V was cut by 0 bases and J by 4 bases, with 9 bases left in between. This CDR3 comprises 14 residues. Germline V CDR1 and CDR2: SGDLS, YYNGEE. The CDR3 sequence is CASSVGRGSDTQYF. The DNA of the CDR3 is TGTGCCAGCAGCGTAGGACGGGGGTCAGATACGCAGTATTTT.

This clonotype was recorded at least ten times. The chain links TRBV7-2 to TRBJ2-3; 8 bases fit TRBD2. Per germline, CDR1 SGHTA and CDR2 FQGNSA. V shed 5 bases, J shed 2 bases, and the junction held 6 bases outside the gene matches. CDR3 size: 15 residues. The CDR3, as DNA: TGTGCCAGCAGCCCTAATAGCGGGAACACAGATACGCAGTATTTT. It translates to CASSPNSGNTDTQYF.

This clonotype was observed at least ten times. The J gene is TRBJ2-1, the V gene TRBV5-1; D possibly matches TRBD1 or TRBD2 (6 bases each). The CDR3 has 15 amino acids. V shed 4 bases and J shed 8 bases, with 19 bases lying between them. Germline V CDR1 and CDR2: SGHRS, YFSETQ. The CDR3 nucleotides read TGCGCCAGCAGCCCGTTAGAAGGGGGGCACGATGAGCAGTTCTTC. This translates into CASSPLEGGHDEQFF.

This clonotype came up many times. The chain employs TRBV24-1 and TRBJ2-7; TRBD1 aligns across 8 bases. Unmatched junction bases numbered 6, after V lost 5 bases and J lost 4 bases. This CDR3 has 14 residues. Germline V gene sequence: CDR1 KGHDR, CDR2 SFDVKD. The CDR3: CATSAWDRFYEQYV. In DNA form, the CDR3 reads TGTGCCACCAGTGCCTGGGACAGGTTTTACGAGCAGTACGTC.

This clonotype was seen repeatedly, ten times or more. CDR3 region: CASKFTSRGMYEQYF. DNA for the CDR3: TGCGCCAGCAAGTTTACTTCCCGGGGAATGTACGAGCAGTACTTC. The chain couples TRBV5-1 to TRBJ2-7, with D possibly matching TRBD2 (5 bases). Trimming left V 6 bases short and J 4 bases short, with 20 bases between. In germline, CDR1 is SGHRS, CDR2 YFSETQ. This CDR3 spans 15 amino acids.

This clonotype was detected ten times or more. V gene TRBV29-1 combines with J gene TRBJ2-7; D assignment may be TRBD1 or TRBD2 (5 bases each). V was clipped by 1 base and J by 0 bases, with 7 bases between them. Germline V lookup: CDR1 SQVTM, CDR2 ANQGSEA. The CDR3 runs 13 residues. The CDR3 loop reads CSVEAGPSYEQYF. The CDR3, as DNA: TGCAGCGTTGAAGCGGGACCCTCCTACGAGCAGTACTTC.

This clonotype was recorded many times. CDR3 amino acids: CASSLRVGSNQPQHF. CDR3 bases: TGTGCCAGCAGCTTACGGGTAGGGTCCAATCAGCCCCAGCATTTT. This chain connects TRBV7-2 to TRBJ1-5; D gene unclear. From germline, CDR1 is SGHTA and CDR2 FQGNSA. Trimming shortened V by 2 bases and J by 3 bases, and 11 bases separated the two germline ends. The CDR3 consists of 15 residues.

This clonotype was observed many times. The chain links TRBV12-3 or TRBV12-4 to TRBJ1-3; D possibly corresponds to TRBD1 (6 bases). The length of the CDR3 is 15 residues. Deletions cut 6 bases from V and 0 bases from J, with 12 bases between. The DNA of the CDR3 is TGTGCCAGCAGGCCAACAGGGAGCTCTGGAAACACCATATATTTT. Its protein product is CASRPTGSSGNTIYF.

This chain uses TRBV28 with TRBJ1-4, with D possibly being TRBD1 (5 bases). With 6 bases removed from V and 1 base from J, the gap between germline ends came to 12 bases. The CDR3 runs 15 residues. Germline V gene sequence: CDR1 MDHEN, CDR2 SYDVKM. The CDR3 bases are TGTGCCAGCAGCCCCCAGGGTATAACTAATGAAAAACTGTTTTTT. Residues: CASSPQGITNEKLFF.

The V and J genes are TRBV30 and TRBJ2-3; 9 nucleotides match TRBD2. CDR3 length: 14 amino acids. Per germline, CDR1 GTSNPN and CDR2 SVGIG (reference sequence). V dropped 2 bases and J dropped 3; count of bases not matched to a gene: 3. CDR3 sequence reads: CAWSPGLATDTQYF. The CDR3 coding sequence is TGTGCCTGGAGTCCGGGACTAGCAACAGATACGCAGTATTTT.

This clonotype occurred many times. The chain combines TRBV4-3 with TRBJ2-1; 8 bases line up with TRBD2. Germline-derived CDR1 and CDR2 are LGHNA and YSLEER. There are 16 residues in the CDR3. V trimming: 5 bases; J trimming: 3 bases; junction bases outside the gene matches: 9. In DNA form, the CDR3 reads TGCGCCAGCAGCTTTGGAGCGGGGGAGGACTACAATGAGCAGTTCTTC. It translates to CASSFGAGEDYNEQFF.

The chain uses TRBV20-1 and TRBJ2-1, with TRBD2 as a possible D gene (5 bases). Per the germline V gene, CDR1 is DFQATT and CDR2 is SNEGSKA (reference sequence). The germline V and J ends were trimmed by 3 bases and 0 bases, with 18 bases remaining between them. The CDR3 has 17 amino acids. This chain's CDR3 is CSASGSAGVGSYNEQFF. The CDR3 nucleotides read TGCAGTGCTAGCGGCTCCGCCGGGGTAGGCTCCTACAATGAGCAGTTCTTC.

The chain links TRBV20-1 to TRBJ2-1; 7 positions match TRBD2. The CDR3 contains 15 residues. J gave up 10 bases and V 6 bases, and 18 bases lay outside the gene matches. Looked up from germline, CDR1 is DFQATT and CDR2 is SNEGSKA (reference sequence). The CDR3 here is CSARGAGVFLREQFF. DNA for the CDR3: TGCAGTGCAAGGGGCGCGGGGGTGTTTCTCCGAGAGCAGTTCTTC.

The chain is built from TRBV20-1 and TRBJ2-3, with 11 bases matching TRBD2. Germline V gene data show CDR1 as DFQATT and CDR2 as SNEGSKA (reference sequence). Trimming took 3 bases from V and 8 from J; bases not matched to a gene: 10. This CDR3 has 15 residues. The CDR3 here is CSASPRLAGRVTQYF. The CDR3 region has the DNA TGCAGTGCTAGTCCAAGACTAGCGGGACGGGTTACGCAGTATTTT.

This clonotype was recorded many times. The rearrangement links TRBV7-2 to TRBJ1-5, with TRBD1 as a possible D gene (5 bases). Per the germline V gene, CDR1 is SGHTA and CDR2 is FQGNSA. The CDR3 length is 15 residues. V dropped 1 base and J dropped 3 bases, with 10 bases sitting between them. CDR3: CASSLGQLSNQPQHF. CDR3 nucleotides: TGTGCCAGCAGCTTAGGACAGCTCTCCAATCAGCCCCAGCATTTT.

V is TRBV29-1 and J is TRBJ1-1, with a possible D match to TRBD1 (5 bases). This CDR3 comprises 15 residues. Germline V gene sequence: CDR1 SQVTM, CDR2 ANQGSEA. Trimming pared 4 bases from V and 3 bases from J, leaving 18 bases between. CDR3 DNA sequence: TGCAGCGTTGTGCGGGGGGGTCCGAGGGACACTGAAGCTTTCTTT. This translates into CSVVRGGPRDTEAFF. The full variable domain, its missing parts supplied by reference TRBV29-1 and TRBJ1-1, is SAVISQKPSRDICQRGTSLTIQCQVDSQVTMMFWYRQQPGQSLTLIATANQGSEATYESGFVIDKFPISRPNLTFSTLTVSNMSPEDSSIYLCSVVRGGPRDTEAFFGQGTRLTVV.

This clonotype came up a few times. This chain joins TRBV9 and TRBJ1-1; tentatively, D is TRBD1 (5 bases). Germline V gene sequence: CDR1 SGDLS, CDR2 YYNGEE. Trimming took 0 bases from V and 6 from J, leaving 9 bases between them. CDR3 length: 13 residues. This CDR3 reads CASSVGRGPEAFF. The CDR3 DNA reads as TGTGCCAGCAGCGTAGGTAGGGGACCTGAAGCTTTCTTT.

This clonotype was found a few times. The rearrangement joins TRBV11-2 to TRBJ2-7, with D possibly matching TRBD2 (6 bases). The CDR3 consists of 15 residues. Germline lookup yields CDR1 SGHAT and CDR2 FQNNGV. V lost 6 bases to trimming and J lost 7 bases, with 22 bases between them. The CDR3 sequence is CASSPRRGTPEEQYF. CDR3 DNA sequence: TGTGCCAGCAGTCCCCGGAGGGGAACCCCTGAGGAGCAGTACTTC.

This rearrangement joins TRBV5-4 to TRBJ2-1; 7 nucleotides match TRBD2. This CDR3 comprises 15 residues. The germline CDR1 and CDR2 sequences are SGHNT and YYREEE (reference sequence). Trimming at V came to 3 bases and at J to 7 bases, leaving 10 bases not matched to a gene. The DNA for the CDR3 is TGTGCCAGCAGCTCAGGGACTAAAGCTGTTAATGAGCAGTTCTTC. Translated, it gives CASSSGTKAVNEQFF.

Many counts were recorded for this clonotype. The V call is TRBV18, the J call TRBJ1-6; D is ambiguous. Trimming shortened V by 6 bases and J by 7 bases, and 16 bases separated the two germline ends. CDR3 length: 15 amino acids. CDR1 is KGHSH and CDR2 is LQKENI in the germline V gene. CDR3 coding DNA: TGTGCCAGCTCCCAACACGGGGTCGAGAATTCACCCCTCCACTTT. Translated, it gives CASSQHGVENSPLHF.

Many counts were recorded for this clonotype. The V call is TRBV5-1, the J call TRBJ1-2, with a possible D match to TRBD1 (6 bases). Trimming took off 2 bases at V and 0 bases at J, with 8 bases between the two ends. The CDR3 has 14 amino acids. Germline-derived CDR1 and CDR2 are SGHRS and YFSETQ. CDR3 DNA sequence: TGCGCCAGCAGCTTCCGGACAGCTAACTATGGCTACACCTTC. Translated, it gives CASSFRTANYGYTF.

This clonotype was observed at least ten times. The CDR3 is CSAGTGYSNQPQHF. CDR3 DNA sequence: TGCAGTGCTGGGACAGGCTATAGCAATCAGCCCCAGCATTTT. J is TRBJ1-5 and V is TRBV20-1; TRBD1 matches at 8 bases. Trimming removed 5 bases from V and 0 bases from J; junction bases left unmatched: 3. Germline CDR1 reads DFQATT; CDR2 reads SNEGSKA (reference sequence). This CDR3 spans 14 amino acids.